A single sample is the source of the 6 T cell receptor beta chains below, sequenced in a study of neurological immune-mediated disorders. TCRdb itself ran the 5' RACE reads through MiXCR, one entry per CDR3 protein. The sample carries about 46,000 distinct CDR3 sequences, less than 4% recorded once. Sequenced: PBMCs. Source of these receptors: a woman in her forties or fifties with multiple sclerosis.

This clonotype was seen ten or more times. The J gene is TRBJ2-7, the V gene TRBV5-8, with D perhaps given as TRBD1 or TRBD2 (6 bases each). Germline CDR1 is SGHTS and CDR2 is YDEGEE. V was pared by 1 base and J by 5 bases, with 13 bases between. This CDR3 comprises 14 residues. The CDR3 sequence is CASSLRGESDEQYV. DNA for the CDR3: TGTGCCAGCAGCTTGAGGGGGGAATCGGACGAGCAGTACGTC.

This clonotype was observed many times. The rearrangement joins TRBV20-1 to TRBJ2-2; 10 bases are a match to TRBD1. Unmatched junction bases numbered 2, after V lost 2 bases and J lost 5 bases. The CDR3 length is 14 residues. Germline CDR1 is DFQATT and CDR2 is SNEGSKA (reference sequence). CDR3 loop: CSARPGQGTGELFF. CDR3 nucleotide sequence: TGCAGTGCTAGACCGGGACAGGGGACCGGGGAGCTGTTTTTT.

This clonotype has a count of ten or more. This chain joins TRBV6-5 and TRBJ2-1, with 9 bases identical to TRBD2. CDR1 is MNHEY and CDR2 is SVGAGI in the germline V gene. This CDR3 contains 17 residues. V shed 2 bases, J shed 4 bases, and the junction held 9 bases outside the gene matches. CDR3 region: CASSYGAGGPSYNEQFF. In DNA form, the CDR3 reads TGTGCCAGCAGTTACGGGGCGGGAGGGCCATCGTACAATGAGCAGTTCTTC.

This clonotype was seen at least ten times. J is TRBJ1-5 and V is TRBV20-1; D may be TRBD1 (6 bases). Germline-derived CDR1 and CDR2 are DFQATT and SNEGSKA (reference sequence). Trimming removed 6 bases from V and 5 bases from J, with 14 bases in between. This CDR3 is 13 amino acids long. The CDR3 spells CSAPGEGDQPQHF. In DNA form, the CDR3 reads TGCAGTGCGCCCGGCGAGGGGGATCAGCCCCAGCATTTT.

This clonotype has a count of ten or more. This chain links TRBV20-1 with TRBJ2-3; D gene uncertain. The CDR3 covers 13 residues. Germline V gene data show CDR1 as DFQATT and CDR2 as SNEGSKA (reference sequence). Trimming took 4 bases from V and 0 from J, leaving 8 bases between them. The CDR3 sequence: CSANSLSTDTQYF. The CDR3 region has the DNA TGCAGTGCTAACAGCCTTAGCACAGATACGCAGTATTTT.

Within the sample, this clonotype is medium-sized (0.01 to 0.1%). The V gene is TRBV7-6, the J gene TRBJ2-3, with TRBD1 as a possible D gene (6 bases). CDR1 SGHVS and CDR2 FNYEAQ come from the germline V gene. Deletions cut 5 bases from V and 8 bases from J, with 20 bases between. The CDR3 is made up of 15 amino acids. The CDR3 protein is CASSLQGTGLGTQYF. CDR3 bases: TGTGCCAGCAGCCTACAGGGTACGGGGCTGGGTACGCAGTATTTT. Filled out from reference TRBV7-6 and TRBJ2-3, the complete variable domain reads GAGVSQSPRYKVTKRGQDVALRCDPISGHVSLYWYRQALGQGPEFLTYFNYEAQQDKSGLPNDRFSAERPEGSISTLTIQRTEQRDSAMYRCASSLQGTGLGTQYFGPGTRLTVL.